This T cell receptor beta chain is from a study of blood T cell repertoires in COVID-19. TCRdb's table, derived via immunoSEQ multiplex PCR, lists solely in-frame clones and lacks some. The repertoire holds about 170,000 clones, with 82% as singletons. V was clipped by 3 bases and J by 0 bases, with 5 bases between them. CDR3 length equals 13 residues. CDR1 and CDR2 from the germline V gene are MDHEN and SYDVKM. This clone was seen only once. Sequenced input: peripheral blood. J is TRBJ1-1 and V is TRBV28; D unresolved. The origin of this receptor is a woman aged 40 to 50 with COVID-19, enrolled during active disease. CDR3 DNA: TGTGCCAGCAGTTTTGACATGAACACTGAAGCTTTCTTT. Amino acid sequence: CASSFDMNTEAFF.